The 15 T cell receptor beta chains given below trace back to one sample, sequenced in a study of T cells in Graves' hyperthyroidism and ophthalmopathy. TCR beta CDR3 regions were amplified from RNA transcripts. First-round RT-PCR of the TCR CDR3 relied on the HTBI primer set. TCRdb re-analysed the multiplex PCR reads in MiXCR, keeping a single row per CDR3 protein. The sample lists 600,000 or so distinct CDR3 sequences; 13% to 15% were seen once. The material sequenced was blood. The receptor source for this set is a woman aged 18-35 years with Graves' ophthalmopathy.

In this sample, this clonotype turned up many times. The V gene is TRBV28, the J gene TRBJ1-1; D possibly corresponds to TRBD1 (6 bases). V gave up 2 bases and J gave up 4 bases, with 14 bases separating them. This CDR3 region has 15 residues. Germline-derived CDR1 and CDR2 are MDHEN and SYDVKM. The CDR3 is CASSLQGRGITEAFF. CDR3 in DNA: TGTGCCAGCAGTTTACAGGGGCGGGGAATCACTGAAGCTTTCTTT.

The rearrangement uses TRBV19 and TRBJ2-7; 7 positions match TRBD1. The trim removed 3 bases at V and 3 bases at J, leaving 5 bases unmatched. Germline CDR1 LNHDA, CDR2 SQIVND (reference sequence). CDR3 length: 14 residues. CDR3 amino acids: CASSIFGTDYEQYF. The CDR3 DNA follows: TGTGCCAGTAGTATTTTTGGGACAGACTACGAGCAGTACTTC.

The chain uses TRBV3-2 and TRBJ2-4. TRBV3-2 constitutes a pseudogene. The CDR3 totals 14 residues. The DNA for the CDR3 is TGTGCCAGCAGCCAGGGTCTGGGTTTGGACATTCAGTACTTC. This encodes CASSQGLGLDIQYF.

This clonotype was observed at least ten times. J is TRBJ2-7 and V is TRBV11-2; no reliable D call. This CDR3 comprises 15 residues. V was pared by 1 base and J by 1 base, with 11 bases between. Germline lookup yields CDR1 SGHAT and CDR2 FQNNGV. CDR3 in amino acids: CASSLVGLGSYEQYF. The DNA of the CDR3 is TGTGCCAGCAGCTTAGTGGGTTTGGGATCCTACGAGCAGTACTTC.

This clonotype was detected ten times or more. This chain links TRBV7-9 with TRBJ2-7; 8 bases agree with TRBD1. The V gene's germline CDR1 is SEHNR and CDR2 FQNEAQ (reference sequence). This CDR3 is 17 amino acids long. The V segment lost 1 base and the J segment 4 bases; nucleotides outside the gene matches: 12. The CDR3 sequence is CASSLETLTDRGYEQYF. CDR3 coding DNA: TGTGCCAGCAGCTTAGAGACCCTCACCGACAGGGGTTACGAGCAGTACTTC.

This clonotype was seen ten or more times. The chain is built from TRBV7-8 and TRBJ2-2; no definite D call. Germline CDR1 is SGHVS and CDR2 is FQNEAQ. The CDR3 extends over 17 amino acids. V was pared by 4 bases and J by 1 base, with 16 bases between. The CDR3 loop is CASSSSRLVLNTGELFF. DNA of the CDR3: TGTGCCAGCAGCTCCTCGCGTTTGGTGTTGAACACCGGGGAGCTGTTTTTT.

In its sample, this clonotype was seen many times. The chain recombines TRBV27 with TRBJ1-5; TRBD1 is a possible D gene (6 bases). Germline CDR1 reads MNHEY; CDR2 reads SMNVEV (reference sequence). Between the trimmed V and J ends, which lost 3 bases and 1 base, there was a span of 16 bases. CDR3 length: 17 amino acids. In nucleotides, the CDR3 is TGTGCCAGCAGTTTCCGGACAGACCTAGCCAGCAATCAGCCCCAGCATTTT. As protein: CASSFRTDLASNQPQHF.

This clonotype showed up many times. The J gene is TRBJ2-3, the V gene TRBV24-1, with 7 bases aligning to TRBD1. V trimming: 9 bases; J trimming: 2 bases; junction bases outside the gene matches: 7. The germline V gene encodes CDR1 KGHDR and CDR2 SFDVKD. The CDR3 consists of 14 residues. As DNA, the CDR3 is TGTGCCACCGCCACGGGACAGACCACAGATACGCAGTATTTT. Its protein is CATATGQTTDTQYF.

This chain connects TRBV2 to TRBJ1-2, with 8 bases that match TRBD1. Looked up from germline, CDR1 is SNHLY and CDR2 is FYNNEI. This CDR3 is 11 amino acids long. J was trimmed by 10 bases and V by 4 bases; bases with no gene match: 2. In DNA, the CDR3 is TGTGCCAGCAGTGGACAGGGGTTCTACACCTTC. Its protein is CASSGQGFYTF.

The V call is TRBV18, the J call TRBJ2-7, with TRBD1 matching 11 bases. CDR1 and CDR2 (germline): KGHSH, LQKENI. This CDR3 spans 15 amino acids. Trimming at V came to 4 bases and at J to 5 bases, leaving 7 bases not matched to a gene. CDR3 sequence: CASSLSGTGGHEQYF. The CDR3 nucleotides are TGTGCCAGCTCACTCTCGGGGACAGGGGGTCACGAGCAGTACTTC.

This clonotype has a count of ten or more. The rearrangement joins TRBV3-1 to TRBJ1-1, with 8 bases that match TRBD1. Trimming took 1 base from V and 5 from J; bases not matched to a gene: 9. The germline CDR1 and CDR2 sequences are LGHDT and YNNKEL (reference sequence). This CDR3 region has 16 residues. The CDR3 loop is CASSQGLDREGTEAFF. The DNA of the CDR3 is TGTGCCAGCAGCCAAGGCCTGGACAGGGAGGGGACTGAAGCTTTCTTT.

There are many counts of this clonotype. The rearrangement links TRBV11-3 to TRBJ1-1, with D perhaps matching TRBD1 (6 bases). CDR1 and CDR2 from the germline V gene are SGHNT and YENEEA. V lost 4 bases to trimming and J lost 3 bases, with 18 bases between them. The CDR3 totals 16 residues. The CDR3 protein is CASSSGVQGADTEAFF. Written as DNA, the CDR3 is TGTGCCAGCAGCTCCGGGGTACAGGGTGCGGACACTGAAGCTTTCTTT.

This clonotype has a count of ten or more. The J gene is TRBJ2-5, the V gene TRBV28, with TRBD2 matching over 10 bases. This CDR3 is 16 amino acids long. CDR1 is MDHEN and CDR2 is SYDVKM in the germline V gene. Trimming at V came to 5 bases and at J to 2 bases, leaving 8 bases not matched to a gene. CDR3 nucleotides: TGTGCCAGCAGTACCGCTGGACTAGCGGTTCAAGAGACCCAGTACTTC. This translates into CASSTAGLAVQETQYF. Full variable domain (missing parts from reference TRBV28 and TRBJ2-5): DVKVTQSSRYLVKRTGEKVFLECVQDMDHENMFWYRQDPGLGLRLIYFSYDVKMKEKGDIPEGYSVSREKKERFSLILESASTNQTSMYLCASSTAGLAVQETQYFGPGTRLLVL.

This clonotype was counted ten times or more. The chain recombines TRBV6-2 or TRBV6-3 with TRBJ2-1; D uncertain. V shed 0 bases and J shed 0 bases, with 9 bases lying between them. Germline V CDR1 and CDR2: MNHEY, SVGEGT. The CDR3 sequence is 16 residues long. CDR3 region: CASSYSEQLSYNEQFF. The CDR3 DNA is TGTGCCAGCAGTTACTCGGAACAGCTCTCCTACAATGAGCAGTTCTTC.

This clonotype was counted ten times or more. The chain has TRBV28 and TRBJ1-6; 9 nucleotides match TRBD1. J was trimmed by 7 bases and V by 6 bases; bases with no gene match: 10. CDR1 MDHEN and CDR2 SYDVKM come from the germline V gene. The CDR3 has 16 residues. CDR3 in amino acids: CASSSPRQGDNSPLHF. The CDR3, as DNA: TGTGCCAGCAGCAGCCCCCGACAGGGGGACAATTCACCCCTCCACTTT.